The 27 T cell receptor beta chains below all came from one sample that was sequenced in a study of T cells in Graves' hyperthyroidism and ophthalmopathy. From RNA transcripts, TCR beta CDR3 regions were amplified. First-round RT-PCR with HTBI primers amplified the TCR CDR3 region. TCRdb re-analysed the multiplex PCR reads in MiXCR, keeping a single row per CDR3 protein. The data show roughly 280,000 distinct CDR3 sequences, with roughly 22% seen just once and around 60% held by the top ten. Sequencing used blood. The receptors come from a man younger than 40 with Graves' ophthalmopathy.

In its sample, this clonotype was seen a few times. The V gene is TRBV27, the J gene TRBJ2-7; maybe TRBD2 (5 bases). This CDR3 is 14 amino acids long. Germline assignment: CDR1 MNHEY and CDR2 SMNVEV (reference sequence). V lost 5 bases and J 1 base, leaving 12 bases between the germline ends. CDR3 coding DNA: TGTGCCAGCAGTGGTAGCGAGGCATCCTACGAGCAGTACTTC. Protein sequence: CASSGSEASYEQYF.

Many counts were recorded for this clonotype. The chain couples TRBV20-1 to TRBJ2-1, with D possibly matching TRBD2 (5 bases). Germline values: CDR1 DFQATT, CDR2 SNEGSKA (reference sequence). V was shortened by 0 bases and J by 4 bases, with 10 bases between the two germline ends. The CDR3 has 14 amino acids. The CDR3 loop is CSARDLAGYNEQFF. As DNA, the CDR3 is TGCAGTGCTAGAGATCTAGCCGGGTACAATGAGCAGTTCTTC.

The chain has TRBV5-1 and TRBJ2-1; 7 bases are shared with TRBD1. The CDR3 is made up of 15 amino acids. The trim removed 3 bases at V and 6 bases at J, leaving 9 bases unmatched. Germline CDR1 SGHRS, CDR2 YFSETQ. DNA of the CDR3: TGCGCCAGCAGCTCCCGACAGGGTGTCCCCAATGAGCAGTTCTTC. Translated, it gives CASSSRQGVPNEQFF.

About this clonotype: Germline is not matched at one junction end, which may reflect a read error. The chain employs TRBV11-2 and TRBJ2-4; unclear D gene. Looked up from germline, CDR1 is SGHAT and CDR2 is FQNNGV. This CDR3 is 14 amino acids long. The CDR3 DNA reads TGTGCCAGCAGCTTAGGCACAGCCAAAAACATTCGGTACTTC. Its translation: CASSLGTAKNIRYF.

This clonotype was seen more than once but under ten times. The chain carries TRBV12-3 or TRBV12-4 and TRBJ1-5; D is possibly TRBD1 (5 bases). The CDR3 contains 14 residues. V lost 2 bases and J 7 bases, leaving 12 bases between the germline ends. CDR3 sequence (DNA): TGTGCCAGCAGTTTAAGGGGAAGGGAACAGCCCCAGCATTTT. Translated, it gives CASSLRGREQPQHF.

Note on this clonotype: This sequence may be a read error, since a much larger clone differs from it by one base. The chain recombines TRBV6-2 or TRBV6-3 with TRBJ1-6, with 9 positions matching TRBD1. Germline CDR1 reads MNHEY; CDR2 reads SVGEGT. This CDR3 has 14 residues. With 5 bases clipped from V and 5 bases from J, the junction kept 1 base outside the gene matches. The DNA of the CDR3 is TGTGCCAGCAGTCGGACAGGGGATAATTCACCCCTCCACTTT. Its protein is CASSRTGDNSPLHF.

This chain links TRBV19 with TRBJ1-5; D gene unclear. The CDR3 runs 14 residues. CDR1 is LNHDA and CDR2 is SQIVND in the germline V gene (reference sequence). Trimming took off 6 bases at V and 6 bases at J, with 15 bases between the two ends. In DNA, the CDR3 is TGTGCCAGTAGCAACCCTTTAACCAGTCAGCCCCAGCATTTT. Its translation is CASSNPLTSQPQHF.

Here the CDR3 DNA reads TGCGCCAGCAGCTTGAACCAGGGCCAGCCCCAGCATTTT. This sequence encodes CASSLNQGQPQHF. The chain has TRBV5-1 and TRBJ1-5; tentatively, D is TRBD1 (5 bases). This CDR3 has 13 residues. Trimming took off 1 base at V and 7 bases at J, with 9 bases between the two ends. CDR1 and CDR2 from the germline V gene are SGHRS and YFSETQ.

This clonotype has ten or more counts. The chain is built from TRBV12-3 or TRBV12-4 and TRBJ2-1, with 14 bases matching TRBD2. This CDR3 contains 15 residues. Unmatched junction bases numbered 5, after V lost 4 bases and J lost 9 bases. The CDR3: CASSSGTSGSFEQFF. CDR3 bases: TGTGCCAGCAGTTCCGGGACTAGCGGGAGCTTTGAGCAGTTCTTC.

The CDR3 is CASIPWGGEGTDTQYF. In DNA form, the CDR3 reads TGTGCCAGCATTCCTTGGGGGGGAGAGGGCACAGATACGCAGTATTTT. V is TRBV27 and J is TRBJ2-3; 7 positions agree with TRBD2. The germline gives CDR1 MNHEY, CDR2 SMNVEV (reference sequence). The CDR3 is made up of 16 amino acids. V lost 7 bases to trimming and J lost 1 base; unmatched junction nucleotides: 11.

This clonotype was detected a few times. V is TRBV7-9 and J is TRBJ2-2; weak D call: TRBD2 (6 bases). The CDR3 length is 14 residues. The germline V gene encodes CDR1 SEHNR and CDR2 FQNEAQ (reference sequence). Trimming removed 5 bases at V and 4 bases at J, with 11 bases between. The CDR3 reads CASSKGGATGELFF. The DNA of the CDR3 is TGTGCCAGCAGCAAAGGCGGGGCCACCGGGGAGCTGTTTTTT.

In DNA, the CDR3 is TGTGCCAGCAGCTTACAAAATTGGGGGATGGTTACAGATACGCAGTATTTT. Its translation is CASSLQNWGMVTDTQYF. This sequence joins TRBV28 and TRBJ2-3, with D perhaps given as TRBD1 or TRBD2 (5 bases each). The germline V gene has CDR1 MDHEN and CDR2 SYDVKM. V was cut by 6 bases and J by 3 bases, with 22 bases left in between. This CDR3 contains 17 residues. The whole variable domain, filled in from reference TRBV28 and TRBJ2-3, reads DVKVTQSSRYLVKRTGEKVFLECVQDMDHENMFWYRQDPGLGLRLIYFSYDVKMKEKGDIPEGYSVSREKKERFSLILESASTNQTSMYLCASSLQNWGMVTDTQYFGPGTRLTVL.

In this sample, this clonotype turned up many times. This chain uses TRBV20-1 with TRBJ1-2, with D perhaps TRBD1 (5 bases). V was cut by 1 base and J by 7 bases, with 22 bases left in between. The CDR3 loop spans 16 amino acids. CDR1 is DFQATT and CDR2 is SNEGSKA in the germline V gene (reference sequence). The CDR3 is CSARGRGEEGLFGYTF. In DNA form, the CDR3 reads TGCAGTGCTAGAGGAAGGGGCGAGGAGGGGCTCTTTGGCTACACCTTC.

This clonotype was picked up a small number of times. The chain recombines TRBV3-1 with TRBJ2-2; D perhaps matches TRBD2 (5 bases). The CDR3 has 15 amino acids. Looked up from germline, CDR1 is LGHDT and CDR2 is YNNKEL (reference sequence). V dropped 4 bases and J dropped 8 bases, with 17 bases sitting between them. CDR3 DNA sequence: TGTGCCAGCAGCCGCGGCCTGACGGGCGGGGGGGAGCTGTTTTTT. Amino acid sequence: CASSRGLTGGGELFF.

Many counts were recorded for this clonotype. The chain couples TRBV11-2 to TRBJ2-5; 8 nucleotides match TRBD1. The CDR3 has 15 amino acids. CDR1 is SGHAT and CDR2 is FQNNGV in the germline V gene. V was pared by 5 bases and J by 5 bases, with 10 bases of the junction left unmatched. CDR3 loop: CASSPAGQARETQYF. CDR3 DNA: TGTGCCAGCAGCCCCGCGGGACAGGCGAGGGAGACCCAGTACTTC.

In regard to this clonotype: One base away lies a much larger clone, so this may be a sequencing read error. CDR3: CASSISGSGGYTF. The CDR3 DNA is TGTGCCAGCAGTATATCCGGTTCTGGTGGCTACACCTTC. V is TRBV27 and J is TRBJ1-2; D gene uncertain. The germline V gene encodes CDR1 MNHEY and CDR2 SMNVEV (reference sequence). The CDR3 covers 13 residues.

The gene calls are TRBV12-3 or TRBV12-4 and TRBJ1-5; 7 nucleotides match TRBD1. CDR3 length: 15 amino acids. Trimming removed 3 bases from V and 11 bases from J; junction bases left unmatched: 13. For the CDR3, the DNA is TGTGCCAGCAGTTTGCAAGGGGGCCTAGCGGGGGCCCAGCATTTT. Residues: CASSLQGGLAGAQHF.

This sequence joins TRBV7-6 and TRBJ2-5; 7 bases are shared with TRBD1. V dropped 6 bases and J dropped 5; count of bases not matched to a gene: 15. This CDR3 has 16 residues. Germline V gene lookup returns CDR1 SGHVS and CDR2 FNYEAQ. The CDR3 protein is CASRYNRQGDNETQYF. The CDR3 DNA is TGTGCCAGCAGATATAACCGACAGGGTGATAATGAGACCCAGTACTTC.

V is TRBV27 and J is TRBJ1-4; D possibly corresponds to TRBD1 (5 bases). The CDR3 totals 14 residues. V was cut by 6 bases and J by 3 bases, with 11 bases left in between. Germline V lookup: CDR1 MNHEY, CDR2 SMNVEV (reference sequence). The chain's CDR3 is CASRIGVANEKLFF. The CDR3 DNA reads as TGTGCCAGCAGGATAGGGGTGGCTAATGAAAAACTGTTTTTT.

The chain has TRBV5-8 and TRBJ2-1; possible D gene TRBD2, 5 bases. Trimming shortened V by 1 base and J by 5 bases, and 16 bases separated the two germline ends. Germline V gene sequence: CDR1 SGHTS, CDR2 YDEGEE. CDR3 length: 16 amino acids. The chain's CDR3 is CASSLRGGWMNNEQFF. The DNA of the CDR3 is TGTGCCAGCAGCTTGCGTGGCGGGTGGATGAACAATGAGCAGTTCTTC. The full variable domain, its missing parts supplied by reference TRBV5-8 and TRBJ2-1, is EAGVTQSPTHLIKTRGQQATLRCSPISGHTSVYWYQQALGLGLQFLLWYDEGEERNRGNFPPRFSGRQFPNYSSELNVNALELEDSALYLCASSLRGGWMNNEQFFGPGTRLTVL.

The table lists this clonotype with many counts. This chain uses TRBV28 with TRBJ2-3; 10 bases align to TRBD2. CDR3 length equals 14 residues. Germline trimming cut 5 bases from V and 4 bases from J; bases unmatched to any gene: 3. Germline-derived CDR1 and CDR2 are MDHEN and SYDVKM. This CDR3 reads CASSRSGRPDTQYF. The CDR3 coding sequence is TGTGCCAGCAGTCGTAGCGGGAGGCCAGATACGCAGTATTTT.

For this clonotype: A read error may be the cause here, since a much bigger clone is one base away. The conserved phenylalanine or tryptophan normally closing the CDR3 is absent here, so this likely arose from a read error. The V gene is TRBV6-1, the J gene TRBJ1-1; D not certain. This CDR3 spans 14 amino acids. V was clipped by 7 bases and J by 1 base, with 13 bases between them. CDR1 and CDR2 (germline): MNHNS, SASEGT. The CDR3: CASKRETANTEAFL. Here the CDR3 DNA reads TGTGCCAGCAAAAGAGAGACTGCGAACACTGAAGCTTTCCTT.

This clonotype was seen repeatedly, ten times or more. The chain uses TRBV11-3 and TRBJ2-4; 7 positions agree with TRBD2. V shed 5 bases and J 9 bases; nucleotides not matched to a gene: 10. The germline CDR1 and CDR2 sequences are SGHNT and YENEEA. The CDR3 runs to 14 residues. CDR3 sequence reads: CASSTPSGVVIQYF. CDR3 sequence (DNA): TGTGCCAGCAGCACCCCTAGCGGAGTGGTCATTCAGTACTTC.

The chain combines TRBV9 with TRBJ2-3, with D unclear. The CDR3 length is 15 residues. V was cut by 0 bases and J by 0 bases, with 8 bases left in between. CDR1 is SGDLS and CDR2 is YYNGEE in the germline V gene. The CDR3 region is CASSVVGGSTDTQYF. The CDR3 DNA reads TGTGCCAGCAGCGTAGTGGGCGGTAGCACAGATACGCAGTATTTT. The full variable domain, its missing parts supplied by reference TRBV9 and TRBJ2-3, is DSGVTQTPKHLITATGQRVTLRCSPRSGDLSVYWYQQSLDQGLQFLIQYYNGEERAKGNILERFSAQQFPDLHSELNLSSLELGDSALYFCASSVVGGSTDTQYFGPGTRLTVL.

The V gene is TRBV5-8, the J gene TRBJ2-3; D may be TRBD2 (6 bases). Looked up from germline, CDR1 is SGHTS and CDR2 is YDEGEE. This CDR3 region has 18 residues. With 3 bases removed from V and 0 bases from J, the gap between germline ends came to 20 bases. In DNA, the CDR3 is TGTGCCAGCAGCTCTCATCTTAGCGGTCTCCCTAGCACAGATACGCAGTATTTT. Translating it yields CASSSHLSGLPSTDTQYF.

V gene TRBV6-1 combines with J gene TRBJ2-3, with TRBD2 matching over 8 bases. The germline gives CDR1 MNHNS, CDR2 SASEGT. Germline trimming cut 7 bases from V and 2 bases from J; bases unmatched to any gene: 5. This CDR3 comprises 14 residues. The CDR3 DNA is TGTGCCAGCAATCCGGGACTAGACACAGATACGCAGTATTTT. Protein: CASNPGLDTDTQYF.

The chain couples TRBV13 to TRBJ1-3; TRBD1 aligns across 7 bases. Germline trimming cut 2 bases from V and 2 bases from J; bases unmatched to any gene: 3. CDR3 length: 15 residues. Germline V gene lookup returns CDR1 PRHDT and CDR2 FYEKMQ (reference sequence). The CDR3 is CASSLRDRAGNTIYF. Here the CDR3 DNA reads TGTGCCAGCAGCTTACGAGACAGGGCTGGAAACACCATATATTTT.